The entry that follows covers one TCR beta chain sequence. The sample is drawn from a study of technical replicates of blood from a handful of donors. TCRdb's copy holds only in-frame clones and misses some; the assay was immunoSEQ multiplex PCR. Here the sample spans about 81,000 clones, 90% to 97% being singletons. The clonotype was recovered from a human donor in good health. The sample was T cells isolated from PBMCs.

The CDR3 DNA is TGTGCCAGCAGCACAGGGGCAAACACTGAAGCTTTCTTT. Translation gives CASSTGANTEAFF. This rearrangement joins TRBV7-3 to TRBJ1-1; 7 bases line up with TRBD1. The V gene's germline CDR1 is SGHTA and CDR2 FQGTGA. This CDR3 spans 13 amino acids. V dropped 5 bases and J dropped 2; count of bases not matched to a gene: 2.